This T cell receptor (beta chain) was recovered during a study of T cell changes during pregnancy in multiple sclerosis. V lost 4 bases to trimming and J lost 4 bases; unmatched junction nucleotides: 12. The V gene's germline CDR1 is SEHNR and CDR2 FQNEAQ (reference sequence). CDR3 length: 16 amino acids. Sequencing used immunoSEQ multiplex PCR; TCRdb keeps in-frame clones, though not all of them. The profile covers about 100,000 clones, with roughly 92% appearing a single time and less than 0.85% taken by the ten largest. The source of this sequence is a female donor in good health, enrolled as a control in a pregnancy study. The J gene is TRBJ2-5, the V gene TRBV7-9, with 7 bases aligning to TRBD1. Here the sequenced sample was peripheral blood, taken in the third trimester of pregnancy. CDR3 sequence reads: CASSSTDRELRETQYF. The DNA for the CDR3 is TGTGCCAGCAGCTCCACTGACAGGGAATTACGAGAGACCCAGTACTTC.